The TCR beta chain under discussion was sequenced for a study of cytomegalovirus exposure and HLA in healthy donors. The study's findings and limits: Accurate HLA-A and HLA-B prediction from TCR beta sequences was reported for most subjects. When analyzed later, a missense DCLRE1C variant was found to be linked to TCR beta V- and J-gene trimming.

This PCR relied on a set of 60 Vbeta primers and 13 Jbeta primers. Using immunoSEQ multiplex PCR, the repertoire was profiled, and TCRdb retains in-frame clones only, with some absent. The repertoire holds roughly 99,000 clones, around three quarters seen once, with 4% to 5% in the top ten. Germline values: CDR1 DFQATT, CDR2 SNEGSKA (reference sequence). The V end was cut by 3 bases, the J end by 14 bases, with 8 bases between. This CDR3 region has 9 residues. The donors gave bone marrow, and they were healthy. This clone was seen a few times. The antigen is unknown. The sequencing sample was made of PBMCs. This sequence was found in a male donor in good health and CMV-seronegative. The chain employs TRBV20-1 and TRBJ2-1; no firm D call. This CDR3 reads CSASSLEFF. In DNA form, the CDR3 reads TGCAGTGCTAGCTCCCTTGAGTTCTTC.